The 8 T cell receptor beta chains given below trace back to one sample, sequenced in a study of T cells in Graves' hyperthyroidism and ophthalmopathy. RNA transcripts were the template for amplifying TCR beta CDR3 regions. Initially, a first-round RT-PCR of the TCR CDR3 employed the HTBI primer set. MiXCR, run by TCRdb on the multiplex PCR reads, gives a single entry per CDR3 protein. The sample lists fewer than 850,000 distinct CDR3 sequences, around a sixth occurring once. Sequences were obtained from blood. The receptor source for this set is a man over 45 with Graves' hyperthyroidism.

Ten or more counts support this clonotype. The chain has TRBV5-1 and TRBJ1-1; 9 bases align to TRBD1. The CDR3 runs to 15 residues. V shed 5 bases and J 0 bases; nucleotides not matched to a gene: 5. Germline loops: CDR1 SGHRS, CDR2 YFSETQ. This chain's CDR3 is CASRSGQGLNTEAFF. The DNA of the CDR3 is TGCGCCAGCAGATCGGGACAGGGTCTGAACACTGAAGCTTTCTTT.

Worth noting for this clonotype: This sequence may be a read error, since a much larger clone differs from it by one base. The chain uses TRBV7-9 and TRBJ2-3; unclear D gene. Germline values: CDR1 SEHNR, CDR2 FQNEAQ (reference sequence). V dropped 0 bases and J dropped 5 bases, with 6 bases sitting between them. This CDR3 is 13 amino acids long. The CDR3 nucleotides are TGTGCCAGCAGCTTAGCGGAGAGAGATACGCAGTATTTT. Translating gives CASSLAERDTQYF.

This clonotype showed up just a few times. CDR3 loop: CASSVTPLNSPLHF. Here the CDR3 DNA reads TGTGCCAGCAGCGTAACACCTCTTAATTCACCCCTCCACTTT. This sequence joins TRBV9 and TRBJ1-6; D is uncertain. Between the trimmed V and J ends, which lost 1 base and 6 bases, there was a span of 8 bases. This CDR3 contains 14 residues. The germline gives CDR1 SGDLS, CDR2 YYNGEE.

This clonotype has more than one count but fewer than ten. The rearrangement joins TRBV5-1 to TRBJ1-2; D possibly corresponds to TRBD1 (6 bases). Germline CDR1 is SGHRS and CDR2 is YFSETQ. CDR3 length: 15 amino acids. The V end lost 3 bases, the J end lost 1 base, and 13 bases lay between the germline ends. The CDR3 DNA reads TGCGCCAGCAGCTCCGACGGGACACTTAACTATGGCTACACCTTC. The encoded protein is CASSSDGTLNYGYTF.

The chain joins TRBV4-1 to TRBJ2-3; D gene uncertain. The V gene's germline CDR1 is MGHRA and CDR2 YSYEKL. CDR3 length equals 13 residues. V was cut by 0 bases and J by 6 bases, with 7 bases left in between. CDR3 DNA: TGCGCCAGCAGCCAAGAAAGATCGGATACGCAGTATTTT. Its protein is CASSQERSDTQYF.

This clonotype was observed once. A junction end diverges from the germline sequence, so it may reflect a read error. J is TRBJ1-2 and V is TRBV12-3 or TRBV12-4, with D unresolved. The length of the CDR3 is 14 residues. The CDR3 DNA follows: TGTGCCGGCAGTTTATCCCAGAGAATGGATGGCTACACCTTC. This encodes CAGSLSQRMDGYTF.

This clonotype was counted many times. This chain connects TRBV19 to TRBJ2-1, with D possibly being TRBD1 (6 bases). The germline V and J ends were trimmed by 6 bases and 6 bases, with 18 bases remaining between them. Germline-derived CDR1 and CDR2 are LNHDA and SQIVND (reference sequence). The CDR3 is 15 amino acids. CDR3 DNA: TGTGCCAGTAGCACAGGGTGGGGGCAGGGCAATGAGCAGTTCTTC. Translated, it gives CASSTGWGQGNEQFF.

This clonotype has a count of ten or more. The chain has TRBV6-5 and TRBJ2-5; D may match TRBD1 or TRBD2 (6 bases each). V lost 7 bases and J 4 bases, leaving 19 bases between the germline ends. The V gene's germline CDR1 is MNHEY and CDR2 SVGAGI. CDR3 length: 15 amino acids. The CDR3 spells CASKRGWGVGETQYF. CDR3 nucleotides: TGTGCCAGCAAAAGGGGGTGGGGGGTAGGAGAGACCCAGTACTTC.